The 28 T cell receptor beta chains listed next were all sequenced from one sample in a study of OX40 agonist ivuxolimab in advanced cancers. Sequencing was performed with immunoSEQ multiplex PCR; in TCRdb, only in-frame clones are kept and a portion is missing. Here the sample spans 57,000 or so clones, roughly 84% being singletons. The sequencing used CD4+ or CD8+ T cells sorted from blood, collected in a trial of the OX40 agonist ivuxolimab. The receptor set was obtained from an adult with an advanced solid tumor such as melanoma, head and neck, liver or kidney cancer.

V is TRBV18 and J is TRBJ2-2; D tentatively reads TRBD1 or TRBD2 (6 bases each). Trimming took off 6 bases at V and 0 bases at J, with 8 bases between the two ends. The germline gives CDR1 KGHSH, CDR2 LQKENI. The CDR3 covers 14 residues. CDR3 in DNA: TGTGCCAGCTCGGGGGGCCCGAACACCGGGGAGCTGTTTTTT. Translation gives CASSGGPNTGELFF. Full variable domain (rest looked up from reference TRBV18 and TRBJ2-2): NAGVMQNPRHLVRRRGQEARLRCSPMKGHSHVYWYRQLPEEGLKFMVYLQKENIIDESGMPKERFSAEFPKEGPSILRIQQVVRGDSAAYFCASSGGPNTGELFFGEGSRLTVL.

The chain carries TRBV7-6 and TRBJ2-1; D possibly uses TRBD1 or TRBD2 (6 bases each). Germline values: CDR1 SGHVS, CDR2 FNYEAQ. V lost 0 bases and J 8 bases, leaving 11 bases between the germline ends. The CDR3 totals 14 residues. CDR3 sequence (DNA): TGTGCCAGCAGCTTAGCCGGGGGCTCGGATGAGCAGTTCTTC. It yields the protein CASSLAGGSDEQFF.

This clone was detected only a few times. The V call is TRBV18, the J call TRBJ1-1; 7 bases map to TRBD1. The CDR3 spans 14 residues. Germline loops: CDR1 KGHSH, CDR2 LQKENI. After removal of 4 bases from V and 5 bases from J, the junction contained 7 bases not matched to a gene. CDR3 protein: CASSRYATGTEAFF. The CDR3 nucleotides are TGTGCCAGCTCACGCTACGCGACAGGGACTGAAGCTTTCTTT. Complete variable domain (other parts from reference TRBV18 and TRBJ1-1): NAGVMQNPRHLVRRRGQEARLRCSPMKGHSHVYWYRQLPEEGLKFMVYLQKENIIDESGMPKERFSAEFPKEGPSILRIQQVVRGDSAAYFCASSRYATGTEAFFGQGTRLTVV.

The chain links TRBV30 to TRBJ2-7, with TRBD1 identical over 10 bases. The germline CDR1 and CDR2 sequences are GTSNPN and SVGIG (reference sequence). With 3 bases clipped from V and 3 bases from J, the junction kept 2 bases outside the gene matches. The CDR3 extends over 13 amino acids. CDR3 coding DNA: TGTGCCTGGAGGGACAGGGGGATCTACGAGCAGTACTTC. Translating it yields CAWRDRGIYEQYF.

The chain links TRBV14 to TRBJ1-1; the match to TRBD1 covers 8 bases. Germline V gene data show CDR1 as SGHDN and CDR2 as FVKESK. V was clipped by 2 bases and J by 4 bases; unmatched bases: 12. This CDR3 is built from 17 residues. The CDR3 is CASSQKGRGRVGTEAFF. Here the CDR3 DNA reads TGTGCCAGCAGCCAAAAGGGCAGGGGGCGTGTGGGCACTGAAGCTTTCTTT.

This clone was observed a single time. A junction boundary mismatches the germline segment, possibly from a read error. The chain combines TRBV5-4 with TRBJ2-2; 8 bases align to TRBD1. This CDR3 contains 15 residues. The germline V gene has CDR1 SGHNT and CDR2 YYREEE (reference sequence). DNA for the CDR3: TGTGCCAGCAGATTGGGACAGGACAACACCGGGGAGCTGTTTTTT. Encoded protein: CASRLGQDNTGELFF.

The rearrangement joins TRBV7-6 to TRBJ2-7; 7 nucleotides agree with TRBD1. J gave up 1 base and V 4 bases, and 10 bases lay outside the gene matches. Looked up from germline, CDR1 is SGHVS and CDR2 is FNYEAQ. There are 16 residues in the CDR3. The CDR3 is CASSSRMTGRSYEQYF. CDR3 coding DNA: TGTGCCAGCAGCTCTCGGATGACAGGGCGGTCCTACGAGCAGTACTTC.

With regard to this clone: Sequence at one end of the junction differs from germline and may be a read error. The chain has TRBV6-1 and TRBJ1-2, with D possibly matching TRBD1 (5 bases). There are 12 residues in the CDR3. The germline CDR1 and CDR2 sequences are MNHNS and SASEGT. CDR3 sequence (DNA): TGTGCCAGCAGTGCGGGGGACTACGGCTACACCTTC. Residues: CASSAGDYGYTF.

The genes are TRBV7-8 and TRBJ2-3; 10 bases fit TRBD2. The trim removed 4 bases at V and 0 bases at J, leaving 4 bases unmatched. CDR1 is SGHVS and CDR2 is FQNEAQ in the germline V gene. This CDR3 is built from 16 residues. The CDR3 DNA sequence: TGTGCCAGCAGCTCACTAGCGGGGCTAAGCACAGATACGCAGTATTTT. Amino acid sequence: CASSSLAGLSTDTQYF.

This chain uses TRBV14 with TRBJ2-5; TRBD1 is a possible D gene (6 bases). Trimming left V 1 base short and J 5 bases short, with 14 bases between. The CDR3 has 15 residues. CDR1 and CDR2 from the germline V gene are SGHDN and FVKESK. The CDR3 region is CASSQATGNGETQYF. Written as DNA, the CDR3 is TGTGCCAGCAGCCAAGCAACAGGGAATGGTGAGACCCAGTACTTC.

This chain joins TRBV2 and TRBJ1-6, with D tentatively TRBD1 (6 bases). From germline, CDR1 is SNHLY and CDR2 FYNNEI. The CDR3 loop spans 14 amino acids. The V and J ends lost 6 bases and 4 bases respectively, with 10 bases between them. The CDR3 DNA sequence: TGTGCCAGCAGAATACAGGGATATAATTCACCCCTCCACTTT. Translation gives CASRIQGYNSPLHF.

The chain's CDR3 is CASSSGTGNEKLFF. The CDR3 region has the DNA TGCGCCAGCAGCTCCGGGACGGGGAATGAAAAACTGTTTTTT. This rearrangement joins TRBV5-1 to TRBJ1-4; D perhaps matches TRBD1 (5 bases). CDR1 is SGHRS, CDR2 YFSETQ, per germline. This CDR3 is 14 amino acids long. V was trimmed by 3 bases and J by 5 bases, leaving 11 bases between them.

The V call is TRBV2, the J call TRBJ1-1; D unclear. The CDR3 totals 13 residues. Trimming pared 5 bases from V and 1 base from J, leaving 8 bases between. Germline values: CDR1 SNHLY, CDR2 FYNNEI. The CDR3 nucleotides are TGTGCCAGCAGTCCTATTAGGAACACTGAAGCTTTCTTT. The encoded protein is CASSPIRNTEAFF.

V is TRBV9 and J is TRBJ2-1; 10 nucleotides line up with TRBD1. This CDR3 region has 19 residues. Unmatched junction bases numbered 12, after V lost 3 bases and J lost 0 bases. CDR1 SGDLS and CDR2 YYNGEE come from the germline V gene. The CDR3, as DNA: TGTGCCAGCAGCGCGACAGGGGGCAGTTGGTACGACTCCTACAATGAGCAGTTCTTC. Translating it yields CASSATGGSWYDSYNEQFF.

This clone was recorded once. The V call is TRBV2, the J call TRBJ2-5; 9 nucleotides agree with TRBD1. The assigned J gene may be wrong: the sequence end matches TRBJ2-7 better. The CDR3 spans 14 residues. Looked up from germline, CDR1 is SNHLY and CDR2 is FYNNEI. The DNA of the CDR3 is TGTGCCAGCAATCCCGAGGACAGGGGCTACGAGCAGTACTTC. This gives the protein CASNPEDRGYEQYF.

This clone was seen only once. The chain uses TRBV5-4 and TRBJ2-3, with no clear D. The CDR3 length is 13 residues. V dropped 6 bases and J dropped 6 bases, with 14 bases sitting between them. Looked up from germline, CDR1 is SGHNT and CDR2 is YYREEE (reference sequence). The CDR3 reads CASTNPPADTQYF. Written as DNA, the CDR3 is TGTGCCAGCACCAACCCCCCGGCGGATACGCAGTATTTT.

The chain combines TRBV4-1 with TRBJ2-3; 15 nucleotides line up with TRBD2. After removal of 0 bases from V and 5 bases from J, the junction contained 9 bases not matched to a gene. The CDR3 totals 19 residues. Looked up from germline, CDR1 is MGHRA and CDR2 is YSYEKL. The CDR3 sequence is CASSQDFPRTSGRGDTQYF. The CDR3 DNA follows: TGCGCCAGCAGCCAAGATTTCCCCCGGACTAGCGGGAGGGGAGATACGCAGTATTTT.

This clone was seen a single time. V usage is TRBV14 and J usage is TRBJ1-1; TRBD1 might be the D (5 bases). With 5 bases removed from V and 2 bases from J, the gap between germline ends came to 9 bases. Germline V CDR1 and CDR2: SGHDN, FVKESK. The CDR3 totals 13 residues. In DNA, the CDR3 is TGTGCCAGCAGCTGGACACTAAACACTGAAGCTTTCTTT. The encoded protein is CASSWTLNTEAFF. Variable domain in full (rest from reference TRBV14 and TRBJ1-1): EAGVTQFPSHSVIEKGQTVTLRCDPISGHDNLYWYRRVMGKEIKFLLHFVKESKQDESGMPNNRFLAERTGGTYSTLKVQPAELEDSGVYFCASSWTLNTEAFFGQGTRLTVV.

The chain combines TRBV4-1 with TRBJ1-4, with TRBD1 matching 8 bases. The CDR3 totals 15 residues. Germline CDR1 MGHRA, CDR2 YSYEKL. Trimming took 5 bases from V and 6 from J; bases not matched to a gene: 8. The CDR3 loop is CASSTRTGSDEKLFF. In nucleotides, the CDR3 is TGCGCCAGCAGCACCCGGACAGGGAGCGATGAAAAACTGTTTTTT.

The chain links TRBV27 to TRBJ2-3, with D tentatively TRBD2 (7 bases). Per the germline V gene, CDR1 is MNHEY and CDR2 is SMNVEV (reference sequence). This CDR3 is built from 15 residues. Trimming removed 2 bases from V and 0 bases from J, with 9 bases in between. The CDR3 sequence: CASSLAGASTDTQYF. DNA for the CDR3: TGTGCCAGCAGTTTAGCGGGGGCTAGCACAGATACGCAGTATTTT.

This clone appeared a single time. The V gene is TRBV2, the J gene TRBJ2-1; D is ambiguous. V lost 4 bases to trimming and J lost 1 base, with 5 bases between them. Germline CDR1 SNHLY, CDR2 FYNNEI. This CDR3 is built from 13 residues. The chain's CDR3 is CASSGTSYNEQFF. The CDR3 region has the DNA TGTGCCAGCAGTGGCACTTCCTACAATGAGCAGTTCTTC.

This sequence joins TRBV9 and TRBJ2-7; 10 bases fit TRBD2. This CDR3 is built from 15 residues. V was clipped by 4 bases and J by 2 bases; unmatched bases: 6. The germline V gene encodes CDR1 SGDLS and CDR2 YYNGEE. Here the CDR3 DNA reads TGTGCCAGCAGCCCGGGACTAGCGACTACCTACGAGCAGTACTTC. Its translation is CASSPGLATTYEQYF.

This clone was observed a single time. The chain carries TRBV29-1 and TRBJ2-3; D is possibly TRBD1 (6 bases). Looked up from germline, CDR1 is SQVTM and CDR2 is ANQGSEA. The ends were cut back, 3 bases at V and 2 bases at J, with 9 bases in the middle. The CDR3 is 13 amino acids. This chain's CDR3 is CSVENRVTDTQYF. The CDR3 DNA reads TGCAGCGTTGAGAACAGGGTCACAGATACGCAGTATTTT.

The gene calls are TRBV6-1 and TRBJ2-1; maybe TRBD2 (7 bases). V was trimmed by 6 bases and J by 7 bases, leaving 16 bases between them. The CDR3 is 14 amino acids. Per the germline V gene, CDR1 is MNHNS and CDR2 is SASEGT. CDR3 coding DNA: TGTGCCAGCAGGACAACTGGGGGGGCGAATGAGCAGTTCTTC. Protein product: CASRTTGGANEQFF.

The chain has TRBV9 and TRBJ2-3; 8 bases are a match to TRBD2. Trimming took 3 bases from V and 0 from J; bases not matched to a gene: 6. CDR1 SGDLS and CDR2 YYNGEE come from the germline V gene. The CDR3 is made up of 16 amino acids. The CDR3 region is CASSGRPSGSTDTQYF. The CDR3 DNA reads as TGTGCCAGCAGCGGCCGTCCTAGCGGGAGCACAGATACGCAGTATTTT.

This clone was seen a handful of times. V usage is TRBV6-1 and J usage is TRBJ2-1, with 9 bases fitting TRBD2. The V segment lost 4 bases and the J segment 1 base; nucleotides outside the gene matches: 14. Per the germline V gene, CDR1 is MNHNS and CDR2 is SASEGT. This CDR3 comprises 19 residues. The CDR3 sequence: CASSVGRISGGPSYNEQFF. The CDR3 DNA is TGTGCCAGCAGTGTCGGGCGGATTAGCGGGGGCCCTTCCTACAATGAGCAGTTCTTC.

This rearrangement joins TRBV28 to TRBJ1-1; 7 nucleotides agree with TRBD1. The CDR3 covers 14 residues. The germline gives CDR1 MDHEN, CDR2 SYDVKM. Trimming removed 6 bases from V and 6 bases from J; junction bases left unmatched: 10. CDR3 residues: CASSRDSWIPEAFF. In DNA, the CDR3 is TGTGCCAGCAGCCGGGACAGCTGGATTCCTGAAGCTTTCTTT.

This clone was detected a few times. The chain has TRBV2 and TRBJ1-6, with D unresolved. The V and J ends lost 6 bases and 6 bases respectively, with 12 bases between them. The CDR3 is 14 amino acids. Germline V gives CDR1 SNHLY, CDR2 FYNNEI. The CDR3 DNA reads TGTGCCAGCAGCCCCCGGGCTAGTAATTCACCCCTCCACTTT. Protein sequence: CASSPRASNSPLHF.